The 21 T cell receptor beta chains below all came from one sample that was sequenced in a study of cytomegalovirus exposure and HLA in healthy donors. The PCR was carried out with 60 Vbeta primers and 13 Jbeta primers. The repertoire was sequenced with immunoSEQ multiplex PCR; TCRdb's copy has only in-frame clones and lacks some. The table shows 110,000 to 150,000 clones, with roughly 9.4% occurring only once. Input material: PBMCs. Source of these receptors: a male donor in good health and CMV-seronegative.

This clone appeared a few times. V gene TRBV4-3 combines with J gene TRBJ1-2, with TRBD1 matching over 8 bases. With 0 bases clipped from V and 3 bases from J, the junction kept 9 bases outside the gene matches. This CDR3 has 17 amino acids. CDR1 and CDR2 (germline): LGHNA, YSLEER. This chain's CDR3 is CASSQDFPDRGYYGYTF. The CDR3 coding sequence is TGCGCCAGCAGCCAAGATTTCCCCGACAGGGGATACTATGGCTACACCTTC.

This chain connects TRBV27 to TRBJ2-3; 7 bases fit TRBD2. This CDR3 has 13 residues. Germline V lookup: CDR1 MNHEY, CDR2 SMNVEV (reference sequence). The ends lost 6 bases at V and 8 bases at J; junction bases unmatched: 8. CDR3 sequence: CASSGGLAGTQYF. The CDR3, as DNA: TGTGCCAGCAGCGGGGGGTTAGCGGGTACGCAGTATTTT.

This clone has just a few counts. The chain recombines TRBV7-2 with TRBJ2-3, with TRBD2 matching 8 bases. The length of the CDR3 is 15 residues. The junction had 7 bases not matched to a gene; V was cut back by 5 bases and J by 3 bases. Germline-derived CDR1 and CDR2 are SGHTA and FQGNSA. CDR3 DNA sequence: TGTGCCAGCAGCCTTATAGCGGGAACTACAGATACGCAGTATTTT. Translated: CASSLIAGTTDTQYF.

The V gene is TRBV19, the J gene TRBJ2-7, with 11 bases fitting TRBD2. Germline assignment: CDR1 LNHDA and CDR2 SQIVND (reference sequence). Trimming took 9 bases from V and 3 from J; bases not matched to a gene: 7. The CDR3 has 14 residues. CDR3: CASSPGLAVYEQYF. The CDR3, as DNA: TGTGCCAGCAGCCCGGGACTAGCGGTCTACGAGCAGTACTTC.

This clone was seen more than once but under ten times. The chain has TRBV5-1 and TRBJ2-7, with 7 nucleotides matching TRBD1. Germline-derived CDR1 and CDR2 are SGHRS and YFSETQ. This CDR3 comprises 16 residues. The V gene end was trimmed by 4 bases and the J gene end by 4 bases; junction bases not matched to a gene: 14. CDR3 protein: CASSGDSSRALYEQYF. The CDR3 DNA reads TGCGCCAGCAGCGGGGACAGCTCAAGAGCTCTATACGAGCAGTACTTC.

This clone occurred a few times. J is TRBJ1-2 and V is TRBV18, with 8 bases matching TRBD1. The CDR3 is 13 residues long. The germline gives CDR1 KGHSH, CDR2 LQKENI. The trim removed 4 bases at V and 4 bases at J, leaving 2 bases unmatched. The CDR3 DNA reads as TGTGCCAGCTCACGGGACAGGATCTATGGCTACACCTTC. As protein: CASSRDRIYGYTF.

The CDR3 spells CASSPTIVFEQYF. The CDR3 DNA follows: TGTGCCAGCAGCCCGACTATTGTCTTCGAGCAGTACTTC. The V gene is TRBV6-1, the J gene TRBJ2-7, with D perhaps matching TRBD2 (5 bases). The V gene lost 6 bases and the J gene lost 6 bases, with 15 bases spanning the gap. This CDR3 comprises 13 residues. The V gene's germline CDR1 is MNHNS and CDR2 SASEGT.

In DNA form, the CDR3 reads TGTGCCTGGAGTCCCCGACAGGATTTGCAGCAGTACTTC. Translating it yields CAWSPRQDLQQYF. This chain connects TRBV30 to TRBJ2-7; tentative D call: TRBD1 (6 bases). The CDR3 totals 13 residues. CDR1 and CDR2 (germline): GTSNPN, SVGIG (reference sequence). The V and J ends lost 2 bases and 8 bases respectively, with 16 bases between them.

This clone has more than one count but fewer than ten. The V gene is TRBV7-9, the J gene TRBJ1-1, with a weak D call TRBD1 (6 bases). Germline V gene sequence: CDR1 SEHNR, CDR2 FQNEAQ (reference sequence). Trimming took off 6 bases at V and 4 bases at J, with 15 bases between the two ends. The CDR3 is made up of 14 amino acids. In DNA, the CDR3 is TGTGCCAGCAGAAGACAGGATTCAGGCACTGAAGCTTTCTTT. Translation: CASRRQDSGTEAFF.

The rearrangement uses TRBV4-2 and TRBJ1-1, with 7 positions matching TRBD1. CDR1 and CDR2 (germline): LGHNA, YNFKEQ. CDR3 size: 14 residues. Trimming took 4 bases from V and 8 from J; bases not matched to a gene: 10. In DNA, the CDR3 is TGTGCCAGCAGCCGAGAAGACAGGGCCGCGGAAGCTTTCTTT. It specifies CASSREDRAAEAFF.

The J gene is TRBJ2-7, the V gene TRBV9; no reliable D call. From germline, CDR1 is SGDLS and CDR2 YYNGEE. The length of the CDR3 is 13 residues. V lost 1 base, J lost 2 bases, and 7 bases lay in between. CDR3 residues: CASSVSPAYEQYF. The CDR3, as DNA: TGTGCCAGCAGCGTATCCCCGGCCTACGAGCAGTACTTC.

This clone was detected a few times. This rearrangement joins TRBV7-9 to TRBJ2-2, with TRBD2 matching 7 bases. This CDR3 is built from 14 residues. Germline V lookup: CDR1 SEHNR, CDR2 FQNEAQ (reference sequence). The trim removed 6 bases at V and 4 bases at J, leaving 5 bases unmatched. The CDR3 region is CASSETGGTGELFF. The CDR3 coding sequence is TGTGCCAGCAGTGAAACGGGGGGCACCGGGGAGCTGTTTTTT.

V gene TRBV10-1 combines with J gene TRBJ2-5, with D unresolved. V shed 0 bases and J shed 5 bases, with 4 bases lying between them. This CDR3 region has 12 residues. CDR1 is WNHNN and CDR2 is SYGVQD in the germline V gene (reference sequence). CDR3 in amino acids: CASSESSETQYF. For the CDR3, the DNA is TGCGCCAGCAGTGAGTCGTCGGAGACCCAGTACTTC.

This clone was counted between two and nine times. V usage is TRBV5-4 and J usage is TRBJ2-5, with TRBD1 matching 10 bases. Losses at the gene ends were 3 bases for V and 2 bases for J; bases not matched to a gene: 1. This CDR3 comprises 14 residues. CDR1 SGHNT and CDR2 YYREEE come from the germline V gene (reference sequence). The CDR3 sequence: CASSWDRGQETQYF. The CDR3, as DNA: TGTGCCAGCAGCTGGGACAGGGGTCAAGAGACCCAGTACTTC.

The chain employs TRBV27 and TRBJ2-2; possibly TRBD1 for D (6 bases). This CDR3 has 20 residues. CDR1 and CDR2 from the germline V gene are MNHEY and SMNVEV (reference sequence). Between the trimmed V and J ends, which lost 5 bases and 7 bases, there was a span of 32 bases. In nucleotides, the CDR3 is TGTGCCAGCAGTCCTGCGCTGGGGGCATACGGACATAATCGGGTCGGGGAGCTGTTTTTT. Its protein is CASSPALGAYGHNRVGELFF.

The CDR3 nucleotides are TGTGCCAGCAGCCCGACGACTAGCGGGAGAAGCAATGAGCAGTTCTTC. Translation: CASSPTTSGRSNEQFF. V usage is TRBV7-8 and J usage is TRBJ2-1; TRBD2 agrees at 12 bases. The CDR3 totals 16 residues. Trimming removed 5 bases from V and 6 bases from J; junction bases left unmatched: 8. Per germline, CDR1 SGHVS and CDR2 FQNEAQ.

The chain links TRBV7-3 to TRBJ2-2; D perhaps matches TRBD2 (5 bases). Trimming took off 5 bases at V and 1 base at J, with 11 bases between the two ends. The CDR3 contains 15 residues. Germline V gene sequence: CDR1 SGHTA, CDR2 FQGTGA. The chain's CDR3 is CASSPGLVNTGELFF. CDR3 in DNA: TGTGCCAGCAGCCCCGGACTGGTGAACACCGGGGAGCTGTTTTTT. The full variable domain, in which reference TRBV7-3 and TRBJ2-2 provide the parts outside the CDR3, is GAGVSQTPSNKVTEKGKYVELRCDPISGHTALYWYRQSLGQGPEFLIYFQGTGAADDSGLPNDRFFAVRPEGSVSTLKIQRTERGDSAVYLCASSPGLVNTGELFFGEGSRLTVL.

J is TRBJ2-4 and V is TRBV7-9, with 7 bases matching TRBD2. The CDR3 is 16 amino acids. Germline trimming cut 5 bases from V and 5 bases from J; bases unmatched to any gene: 12. The germline CDR1 and CDR2 sequences are SEHNR and FQNEAQ (reference sequence). The CDR3 is CASSAEPSREENIQYF. The CDR3, as DNA: TGTGCCAGCAGCGCCGAGCCGAGCCGGGAGGAAAACATTCAGTACTTC.

In this sample, this clone turned up a few times. The chain carries TRBV5-4 and TRBJ2-5; 8 nucleotides line up with TRBD1. The CDR3 runs 12 residues. Per germline, CDR1 SGHNT and CDR2 YYREEE (reference sequence). After removal of 3 bases from V and 13 bases from J, the junction contained 8 bases not matched to a gene. The DNA for the CDR3 is TGTGCCAGCAGCTACGGGACAGGCCCCCGGTACTTC. It codes for CASSYGTGPRYF.

This clone was observed a few times. This chain links TRBV7-3 with TRBJ2-1; D may be TRBD1 (6 bases). The V gene lost 0 bases and the J gene lost 8 bases, with 11 bases spanning the gap. CDR1 and CDR2 from the germline V gene are SGHTA and FQGTGA. This CDR3 has 14 amino acids. CDR3 region: CASSLTQGIDEQFF. The DNA of the CDR3 is TGTGCCAGCAGCTTAACGCAGGGGATAGATGAGCAGTTCTTC.

The J gene is TRBJ2-1, the V gene TRBV10-3; 13 bases agree with TRBD2. The CDR3 contains 17 residues. Per germline, CDR1 ENHRY and CDR2 SYGVKD. With V trimmed by 6 bases and J by 5 bases, 10 bases remained unmatched. CDR3 residues: CAISRSPGTSGDNEQFF. The CDR3 nucleotides read TGTGCCATCAGCAGATCTCCCGGGACTAGCGGGGACAATGAGCAGTTCTTC.